The clone carrying this T cell receptor (beta chain) was observed many times. Disease duration under 2 months; hyperthyroidism patients were aged 18 to 65. The data belong to a study of T cells in Graves' hyperthyroidism and ophthalmopathy. This CDR3 contains 14 residues. Per germline, CDR1 MNHEY and CDR2 SMNVEV (reference sequence). Trimming took 6 bases from V and 3 from J, leaving 15 bases between them. What was amplified from RNA transcripts were TCR beta CDR3 regions. The study used the HTBI primer set for a first-round RT-PCR of the TCR CDR3. Using its own MiXCR run on the multiplex PCR reads, TCRdb lists one record per CDR3 protein. The data contain about 360,000 distinct CDR3 sequences, 19% of them singletons.

This sequence originates from a woman aged 18 to 35 with Graves' hyperthyroidism. This chain connects TRBV27 to TRBJ2-7, with D possibly matching TRBD2 (6 bases). The source material was blood. In DNA form, the CDR3 reads TGTGCCAGCAGCTTAACGGGGGTTGGCTACGAGCAGTACTTC. Residues: CASSLTGVGYEQYF.